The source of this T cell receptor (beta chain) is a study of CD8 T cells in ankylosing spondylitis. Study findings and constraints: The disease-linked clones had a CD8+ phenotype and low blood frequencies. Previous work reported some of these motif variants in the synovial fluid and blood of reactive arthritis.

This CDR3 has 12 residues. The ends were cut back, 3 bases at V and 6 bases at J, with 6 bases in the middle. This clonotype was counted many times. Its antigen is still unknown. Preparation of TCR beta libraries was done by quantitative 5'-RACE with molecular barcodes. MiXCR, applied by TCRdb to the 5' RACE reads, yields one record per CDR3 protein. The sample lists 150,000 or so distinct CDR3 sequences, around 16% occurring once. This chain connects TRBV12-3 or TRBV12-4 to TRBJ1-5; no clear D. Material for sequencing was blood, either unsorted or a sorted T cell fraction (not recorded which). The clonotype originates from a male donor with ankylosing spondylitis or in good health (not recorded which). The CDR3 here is CASSFVPQPQHF. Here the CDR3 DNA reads TGTGCCAGCAGTTTCGTCCCTCAGCCCCAGCATTTT.